This T cell receptor beta chain was identified during a study of T cells in localized non-small cell lung cancer. Study-level findings and limits: A median of roughly 50 of the top 100 tumor clones appeared in adjacent lung, which was paired and uninvolved. A single tumor region was sequenced, leaving heterogeneity possible. Longer survival (overall) was linked to higher T cell density in blood.

Only in-frame clones appear in the TCRdb table, and some are missing; sequencing was by immunoSEQ multiplex PCR. The table lists over 20,000 clones, roughly nine tenths of them singletons, with 25% to 30% in the top ten. Deletions cut 2 bases from V and 1 base from J, with 8 bases between. CDR3 length: 14 residues. CDR1 is SGHVS and CDR2 is FNYEAQ in the germline V gene. As concerns this clone: Its specificity is unknown.

Here the sequenced sample was peripheral blood, taken before any cancer treatment. The rearrangement links TRBV7-6 to TRBJ1-1; no definite D call. The receptor's source is an older male donor with stage I squamous cell lung carcinoma. CDR3 amino acids: CASSLMGGNTEAFF. In DNA form, the CDR3 reads TGTGCCAGCAGCTTAATGGGAGGGAACACTGAAGCTTTCTTT.